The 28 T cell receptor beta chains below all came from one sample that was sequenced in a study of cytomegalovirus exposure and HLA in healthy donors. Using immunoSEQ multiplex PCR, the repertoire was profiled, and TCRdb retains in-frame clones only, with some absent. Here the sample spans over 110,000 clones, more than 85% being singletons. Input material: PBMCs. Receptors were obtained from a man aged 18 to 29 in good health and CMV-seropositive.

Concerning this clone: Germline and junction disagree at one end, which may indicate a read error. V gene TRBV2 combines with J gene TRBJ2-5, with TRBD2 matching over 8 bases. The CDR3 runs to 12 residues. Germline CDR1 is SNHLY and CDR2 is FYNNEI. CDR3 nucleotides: TGTGCCTGCAGACTAGCGAGAGAGACCCAGTACTTC. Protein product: CACRLARETQYF.

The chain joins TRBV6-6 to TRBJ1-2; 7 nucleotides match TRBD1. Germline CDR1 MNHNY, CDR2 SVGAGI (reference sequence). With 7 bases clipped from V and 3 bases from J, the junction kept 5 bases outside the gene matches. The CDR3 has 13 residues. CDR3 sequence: CASKGALDYGYTF. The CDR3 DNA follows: TGTGCCAGCAAGGGGGCTCTTGACTATGGCTACACCTTC.

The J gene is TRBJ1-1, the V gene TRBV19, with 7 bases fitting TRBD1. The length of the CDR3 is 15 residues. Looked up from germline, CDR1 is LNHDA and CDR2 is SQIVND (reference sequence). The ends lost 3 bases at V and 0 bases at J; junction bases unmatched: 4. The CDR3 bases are TGTGCCAGTAGTATGCGTCAGGGGGTGAACACTGAAGCTTTCTTT. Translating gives CASSMRQGVNTEAFF.

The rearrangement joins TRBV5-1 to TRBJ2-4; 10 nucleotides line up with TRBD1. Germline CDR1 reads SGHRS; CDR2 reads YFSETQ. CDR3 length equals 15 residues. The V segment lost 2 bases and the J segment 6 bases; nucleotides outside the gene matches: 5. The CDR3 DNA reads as TGCGCCAGCAGCTTAGGGACAGGGGTCGCAAACATTCAGTACTTC. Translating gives CASSLGTGVANIQYF.

The CDR3 region is CASSLDREYNEQFF. The CDR3 coding sequence is TGTGCCAGCAGCTTAGACCGGGAATACAATGAGCAGTTCTTC. This chain connects TRBV7-9 to TRBJ2-1; maybe TRBD2 (5 bases). Trimming shortened V by 1 base and J by 4 bases, and 8 bases separated the two germline ends. Germline-derived CDR1 and CDR2 are SEHNR and FQNEAQ (reference sequence). The CDR3 is made up of 14 amino acids.

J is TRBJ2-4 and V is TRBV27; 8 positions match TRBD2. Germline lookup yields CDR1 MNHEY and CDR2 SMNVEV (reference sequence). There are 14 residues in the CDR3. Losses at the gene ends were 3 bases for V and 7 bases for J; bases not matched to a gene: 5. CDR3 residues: CASSLRGAGNIQYF. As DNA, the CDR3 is TGTGCCAGCAGTTTGCGGGGGGCCGGTAACATTCAGTACTTC.

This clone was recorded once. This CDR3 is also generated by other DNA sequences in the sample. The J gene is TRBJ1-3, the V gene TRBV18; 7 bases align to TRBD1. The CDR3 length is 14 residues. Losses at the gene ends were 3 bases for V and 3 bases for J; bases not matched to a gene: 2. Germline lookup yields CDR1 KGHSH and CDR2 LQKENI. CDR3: CASSPRDSGNTIYF. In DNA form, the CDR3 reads TGTGCCAGCTCACCTAGGGACAGTGGAAACACCATATATTTT.

CDR3 in amino acids: CSARKGQGGYNEQFF. The DNA for the CDR3 is TGCAGCGCGCGGAAGGGGCAGGGGGGTTACAATGAGCAGTTCTTC. V and J are TRBV29-1 and TRBJ2-1, with a possible D match to TRBD1 (7 bases). Trimming took 7 bases from V and 4 from J, leaving 20 bases between them. Germline V gene data show CDR1 as SQVTM and CDR2 as ANQGSEA. The CDR3 spans 15 residues.

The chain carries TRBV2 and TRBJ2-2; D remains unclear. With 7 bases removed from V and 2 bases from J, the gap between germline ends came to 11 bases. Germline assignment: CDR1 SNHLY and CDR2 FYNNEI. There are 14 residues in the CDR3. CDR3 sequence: CASKAGVNTGELFF. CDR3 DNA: TGTGCCAGCAAGGCCGGAGTAAACACCGGGGAGCTGTTTTTT.

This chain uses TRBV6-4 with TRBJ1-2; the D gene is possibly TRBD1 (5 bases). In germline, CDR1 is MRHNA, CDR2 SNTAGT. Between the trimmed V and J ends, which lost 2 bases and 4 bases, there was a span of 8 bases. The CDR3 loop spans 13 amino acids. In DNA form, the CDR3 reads TGTGCCAGCAGTGACGGAACAGGCTATGGCTACACCTTC. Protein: CASSDGTGYGYTF.

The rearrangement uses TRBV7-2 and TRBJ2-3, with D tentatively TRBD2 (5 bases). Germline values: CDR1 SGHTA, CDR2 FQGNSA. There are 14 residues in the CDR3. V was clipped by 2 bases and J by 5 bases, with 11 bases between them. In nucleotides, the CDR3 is TGTGCCAGCAGCTTACAGAGCGGAAGAGATACGCAGTATTTT. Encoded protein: CASSLQSGRDTQYF.

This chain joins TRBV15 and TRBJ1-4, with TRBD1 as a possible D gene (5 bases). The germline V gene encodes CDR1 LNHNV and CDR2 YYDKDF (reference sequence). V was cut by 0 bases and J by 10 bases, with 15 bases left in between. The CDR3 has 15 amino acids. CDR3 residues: CATSREGVTVGKLFF. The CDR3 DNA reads TGTGCCACCAGCAGAGAAGGTGTGACAGTTGGAAAACTGTTTTTT.

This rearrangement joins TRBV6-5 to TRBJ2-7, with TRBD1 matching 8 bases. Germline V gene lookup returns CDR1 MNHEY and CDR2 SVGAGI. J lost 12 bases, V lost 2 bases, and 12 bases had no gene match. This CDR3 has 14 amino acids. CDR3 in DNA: TGTGCCAGCAGTTACGCCCGGGACAGGTCCCGGGCGTACTTC. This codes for CASSYARDRSRAYF.

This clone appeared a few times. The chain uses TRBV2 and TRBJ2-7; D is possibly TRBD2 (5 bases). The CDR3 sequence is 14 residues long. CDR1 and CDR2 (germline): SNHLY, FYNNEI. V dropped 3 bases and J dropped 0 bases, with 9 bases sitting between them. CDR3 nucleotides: TGTGCCAGCAGTGAGCGGGCTGTCTCCTACGAGCAGTACTTC. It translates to CASSERAVSYEQYF.

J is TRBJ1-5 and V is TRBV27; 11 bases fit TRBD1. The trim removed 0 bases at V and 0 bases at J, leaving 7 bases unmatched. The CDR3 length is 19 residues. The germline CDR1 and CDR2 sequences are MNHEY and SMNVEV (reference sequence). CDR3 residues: CASSLSAGTGGYSNQPQHF. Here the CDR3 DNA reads TGTGCCAGCAGTTTATCGGCCGGGACAGGGGGATATAGCAATCAGCCCCAGCATTTT.

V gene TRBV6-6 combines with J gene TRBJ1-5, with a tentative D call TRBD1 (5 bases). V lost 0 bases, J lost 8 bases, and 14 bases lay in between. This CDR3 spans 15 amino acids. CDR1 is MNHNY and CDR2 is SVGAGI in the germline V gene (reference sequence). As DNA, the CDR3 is TGTGCCAGCAGTTACTCCGGGACTCCAGTCGAGCCCCAGCATTTT. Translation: CASSYSGTPVEPQHF.

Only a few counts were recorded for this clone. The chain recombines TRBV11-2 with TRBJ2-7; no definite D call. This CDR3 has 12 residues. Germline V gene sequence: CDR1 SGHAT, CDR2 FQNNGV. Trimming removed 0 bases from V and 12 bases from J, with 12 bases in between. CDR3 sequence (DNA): TGTGCCAGCAGCTTAGATCAATTCGGGTCGTACTTC. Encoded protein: CASSLDQFGSYF.

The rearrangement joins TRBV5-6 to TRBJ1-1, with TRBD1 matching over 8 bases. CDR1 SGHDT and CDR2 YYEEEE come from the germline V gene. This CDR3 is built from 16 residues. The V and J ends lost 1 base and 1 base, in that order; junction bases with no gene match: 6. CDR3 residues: CASSLLDRVGNTEAFF. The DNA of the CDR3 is TGTGCCAGCAGCTTGCTGGACAGGGTAGGGAACACTGAAGCTTTCTTT.

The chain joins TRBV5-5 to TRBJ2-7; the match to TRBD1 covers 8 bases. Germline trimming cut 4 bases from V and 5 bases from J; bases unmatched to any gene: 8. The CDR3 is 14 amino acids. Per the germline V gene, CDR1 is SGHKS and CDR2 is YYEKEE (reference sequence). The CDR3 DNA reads TGTGCCAGCAGCAATAAACAGGGGGTCAACGAGCAGTACTTC. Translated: CASSNKQGVNEQYF.

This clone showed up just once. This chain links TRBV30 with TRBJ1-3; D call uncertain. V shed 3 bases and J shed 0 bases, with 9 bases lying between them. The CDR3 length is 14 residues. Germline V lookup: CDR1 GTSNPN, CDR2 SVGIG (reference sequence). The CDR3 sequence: CAWSLGSSGNTIYF. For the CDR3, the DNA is TGTGCCTGGAGCCTAGGGAGCTCTGGAAACACCATATATTTT.

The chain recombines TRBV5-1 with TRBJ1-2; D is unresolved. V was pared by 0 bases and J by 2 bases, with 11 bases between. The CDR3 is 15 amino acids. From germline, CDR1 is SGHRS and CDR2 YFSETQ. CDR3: CASSLDSGRNYGYTF. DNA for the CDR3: TGCGCCAGCAGCTTGGACAGTGGGAGGAACTATGGCTACACCTTC.

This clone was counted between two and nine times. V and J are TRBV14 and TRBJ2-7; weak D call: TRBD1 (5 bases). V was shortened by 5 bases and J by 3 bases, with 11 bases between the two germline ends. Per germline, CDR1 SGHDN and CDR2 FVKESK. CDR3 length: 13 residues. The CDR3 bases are TGTGCCAGCAGCAACGGACATATCTACGAGCAGTACTTC. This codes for CASSNGHIYEQYF.

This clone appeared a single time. The CDR3 DNA sequence: TGCGCCAGCAGCCCCGGACAGTATAAGTCCTACGAGCAGTACTTC. Translated: CASSPGQYKSYEQYF. This chain joins TRBV5-1 and TRBJ2-7; D perhaps matches TRBD1 (6 bases). Germline CDR1 SGHRS, CDR2 YFSETQ. Trimming took 4 bases from V and 1 from J, leaving 15 bases between them. CDR3 size: 15 residues.

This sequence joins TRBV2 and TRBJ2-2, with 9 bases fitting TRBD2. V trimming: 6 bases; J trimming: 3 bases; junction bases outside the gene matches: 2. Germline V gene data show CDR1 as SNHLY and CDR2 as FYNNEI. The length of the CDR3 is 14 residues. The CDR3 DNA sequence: TGTGCCAGCAGGCGGGGGGGTGACACCGGGGAGCTGTTTTTT. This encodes CASRRGGDTGELFF.

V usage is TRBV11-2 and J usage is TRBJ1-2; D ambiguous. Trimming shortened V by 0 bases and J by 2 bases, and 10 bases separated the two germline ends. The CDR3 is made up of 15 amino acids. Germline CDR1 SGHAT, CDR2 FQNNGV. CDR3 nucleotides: TGTGCCAGCAGCTTAGAAGAACACCCAAACTATGGCTACACCTTC. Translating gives CASSLEEHPNYGYTF.

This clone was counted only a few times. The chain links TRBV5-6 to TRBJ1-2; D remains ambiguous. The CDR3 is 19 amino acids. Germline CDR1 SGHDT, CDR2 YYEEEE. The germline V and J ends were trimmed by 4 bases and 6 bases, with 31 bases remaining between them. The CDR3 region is CASSRAHVGPRRALDGYTF. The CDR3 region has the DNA TGTGCCAGCAGCCGAGCCCACGTAGGTCCAAGGAGGGCGTTGGATGGCTACACCTTC.

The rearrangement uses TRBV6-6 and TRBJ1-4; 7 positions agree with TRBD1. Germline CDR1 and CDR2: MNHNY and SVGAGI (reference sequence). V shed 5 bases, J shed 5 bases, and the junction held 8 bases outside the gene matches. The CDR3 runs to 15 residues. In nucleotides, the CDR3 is TGTGCCAGCAGTCCTCTGGGACAGAGGAATGAAAAACTGTTTTTT. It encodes CASSPLGQRNEKLFF.

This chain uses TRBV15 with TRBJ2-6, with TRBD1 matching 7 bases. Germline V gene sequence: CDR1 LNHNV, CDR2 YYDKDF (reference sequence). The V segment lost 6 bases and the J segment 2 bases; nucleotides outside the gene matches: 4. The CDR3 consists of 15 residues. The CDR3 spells CATSITGAGANVLTF. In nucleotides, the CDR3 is TGTGCCACCAGTATAACAGGGGCTGGGGCCAACGTCCTGACTTTC.